The TCR beta chain under discussion was sequenced for a study of blood T cells in healthy people across ages. The wider study: About one barcoded beta molecule per two T cells was the capture yield of template switching.

Sample-barcoded 5' priming and a J-beta primer mix drove a second PCR of roughly 6 to 12 cycles. TCRdb redid the calling of the 5' RACE reads with MiXCR, one entry per CDR3 protein. The sample shows around 990,000 distinct CDR3 sequences, almost 25% of them seen only once. The CDR3 runs 16 residues. From germline, CDR1 is SGHTA and CDR2 FQGNSA. Regarding this clonotype: One end of the junction is discordant with germline, which a read error may explain.

Researchers collected about 9.1 milliliters of peripheral blood from every single donor. These same records also appear under a second study, on T cells of mothers and their children. As that report states: Every mother produced more than 10 million TCR beta CDR3 reads, whereas every child provided about 3 million. Related mother-child pairs shared slightly more overlap than unrelated pairs, but the difference was non-significant.

The origin of this receptor is a girl aged 2 to 9 in good health. Sequencing was done on a sample of blood. The chain uses TRBV7-2 and TRBJ2-2; 8 bases align to TRBD2. As DNA, the CDR3 is TGTGCCAGCGGCTTCATGCCGGGACTAGACCCCGGGGAGCTGTTTTTT. Its protein is CASGFMPGLDPGELFF.